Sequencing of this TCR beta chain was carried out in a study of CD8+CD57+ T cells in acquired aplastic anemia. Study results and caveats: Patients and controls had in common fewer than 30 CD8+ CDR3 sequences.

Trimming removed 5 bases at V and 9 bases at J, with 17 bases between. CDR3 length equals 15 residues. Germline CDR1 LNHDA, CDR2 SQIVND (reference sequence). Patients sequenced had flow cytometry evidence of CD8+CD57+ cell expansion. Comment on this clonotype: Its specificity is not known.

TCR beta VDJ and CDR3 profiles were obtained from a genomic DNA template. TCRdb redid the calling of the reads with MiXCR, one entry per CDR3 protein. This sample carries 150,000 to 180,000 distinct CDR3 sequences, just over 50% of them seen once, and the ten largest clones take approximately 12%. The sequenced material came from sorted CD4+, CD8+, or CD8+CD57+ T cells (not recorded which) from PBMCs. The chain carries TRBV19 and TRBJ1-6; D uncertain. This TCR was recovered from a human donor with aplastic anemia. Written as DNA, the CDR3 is TGTGCCAGTAGTGCCTATTTGCGTCAAGGTTCACCCCTCCACTTT. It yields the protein CASSAYLRQGSPLHF. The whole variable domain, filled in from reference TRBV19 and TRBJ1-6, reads DGGITQSPKYLFRKEGQNVTLSCEQNLNHDAMYWYRQDPGQGLRLIYYSQIVNDFQKGDIAEGYSVSREKKESFPLTVTSAQKNPTAFYLCASSAYLRQGSPLHFGNGTRLTVT.